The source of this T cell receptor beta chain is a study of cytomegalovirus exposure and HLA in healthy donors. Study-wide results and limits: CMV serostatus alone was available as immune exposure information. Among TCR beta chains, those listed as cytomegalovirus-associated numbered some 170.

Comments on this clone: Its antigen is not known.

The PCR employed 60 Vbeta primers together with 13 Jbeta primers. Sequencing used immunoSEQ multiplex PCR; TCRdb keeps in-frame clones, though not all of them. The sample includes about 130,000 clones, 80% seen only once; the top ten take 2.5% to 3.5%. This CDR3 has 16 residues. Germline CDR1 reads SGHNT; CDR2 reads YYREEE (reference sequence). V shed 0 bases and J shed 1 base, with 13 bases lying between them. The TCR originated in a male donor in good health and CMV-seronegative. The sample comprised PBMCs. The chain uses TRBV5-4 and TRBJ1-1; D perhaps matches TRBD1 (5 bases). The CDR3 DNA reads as TGTGCCAGCAGCTTGGAGCGGGGGGTGGCGAACACTGAAGCTTTCTTT. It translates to CASSLERGVANTEAFF.